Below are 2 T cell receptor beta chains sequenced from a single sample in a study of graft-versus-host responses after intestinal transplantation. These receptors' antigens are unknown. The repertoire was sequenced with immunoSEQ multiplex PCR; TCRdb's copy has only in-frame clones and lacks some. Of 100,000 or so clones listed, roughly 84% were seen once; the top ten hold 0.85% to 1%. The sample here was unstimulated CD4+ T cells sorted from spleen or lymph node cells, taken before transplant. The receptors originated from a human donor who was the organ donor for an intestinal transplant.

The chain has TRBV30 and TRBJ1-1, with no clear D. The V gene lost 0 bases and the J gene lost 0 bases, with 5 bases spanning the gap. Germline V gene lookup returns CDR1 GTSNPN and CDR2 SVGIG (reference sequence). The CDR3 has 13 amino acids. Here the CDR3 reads CAWSVGMNTEAFF. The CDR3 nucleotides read TGTGCCTGGAGTGTGGGGATGAACACTGAAGCTTTCTTT.

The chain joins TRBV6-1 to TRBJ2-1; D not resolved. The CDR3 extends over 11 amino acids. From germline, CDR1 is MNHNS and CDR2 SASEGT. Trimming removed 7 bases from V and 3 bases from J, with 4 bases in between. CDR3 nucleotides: TGTGCCAGCAATGTCTACAATGAGCAGTTCTTC. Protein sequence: CASNVYNEQFF.